This T cell receptor beta chain was identified during a study of blood T cell repertoires in COVID-19. Study as a whole: Material from acute and convalescent COVID-19 was sourced from the United States, Italy and Spain.

Measured with immunoSEQ multiplex PCR; TCRdb has only the in-frame clones, and not every one. The table lists about 320,000 clones, 88% of them singletons. Membership in each cohort depended on participant-reported clinical history. Donors of Cohort 3 who recovered were those that had two negative PCRs, clearance, or symptom resolution. Germline assignment: CDR1 LGHDT and CDR2 YNNKEL (reference sequence). The V segment lost 6 bases and the J segment 3 bases; nucleotides outside the gene matches: 10. The CDR3 loop spans 15 amino acids. Sequenced input: PBMCs or T cells enriched from blood (not recorded which). The TCR was taken from a man aged 25-40 years who had recovered from COVID-19. The chain links TRBV3-1 (or the pseudogene TRBV3-2) to TRBJ2-7; 8 bases fit TRBD2. The chain's CDR3 is CASSPEVAGYYEQYF. CDR3 sequence (DNA): TGTGCCAGCAGTCCCGAGGTAGCGGGGTACTACGAGCAGTACTTC.